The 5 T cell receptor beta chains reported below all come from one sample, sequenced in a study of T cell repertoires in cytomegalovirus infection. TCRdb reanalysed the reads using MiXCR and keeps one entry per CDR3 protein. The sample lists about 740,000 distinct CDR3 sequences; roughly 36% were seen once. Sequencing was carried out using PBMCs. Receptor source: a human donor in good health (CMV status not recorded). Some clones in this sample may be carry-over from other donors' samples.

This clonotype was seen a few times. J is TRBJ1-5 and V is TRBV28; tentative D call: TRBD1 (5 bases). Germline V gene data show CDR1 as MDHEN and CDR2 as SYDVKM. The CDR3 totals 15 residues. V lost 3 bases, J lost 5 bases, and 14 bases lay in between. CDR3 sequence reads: CASSFGTAAYQPQHF. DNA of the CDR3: TGTGCCAGCAGTTTTGGGACTGCCGCATATCAGCCCCAGCATTTT.

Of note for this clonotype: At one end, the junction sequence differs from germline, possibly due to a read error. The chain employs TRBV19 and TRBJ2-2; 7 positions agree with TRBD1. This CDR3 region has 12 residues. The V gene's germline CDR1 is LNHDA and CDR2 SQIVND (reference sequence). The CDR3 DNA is TGTGCCGGTAGGACAGGAGACGGGGAGCTGTTTTTT. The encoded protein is CAGRTGDGELFF.

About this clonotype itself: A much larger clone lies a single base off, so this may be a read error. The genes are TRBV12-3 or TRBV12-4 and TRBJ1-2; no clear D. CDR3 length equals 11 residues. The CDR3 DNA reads TGTGCCAGCAGCGGCTTCTATGGCTACAACTTC. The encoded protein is CASSGFYGYNF.

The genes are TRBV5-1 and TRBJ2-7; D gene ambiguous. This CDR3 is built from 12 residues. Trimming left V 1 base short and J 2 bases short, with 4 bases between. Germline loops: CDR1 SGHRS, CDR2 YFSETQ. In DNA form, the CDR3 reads TGCGCCAGCAGCTTGAACGCCTACGAGCAGTACTTC. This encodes CASSLNAYEQYF. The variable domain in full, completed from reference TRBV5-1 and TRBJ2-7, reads KAGVTQTPRYLIKTRGQQVTLSCSPISGHRSVSWYQQTPGQGLQFLFEYFSETQRNKGNFPGRFSGRQFSNSRSEMNVSTLELGDSALYLCASSLNAYEQYFGPGTRLTVT.

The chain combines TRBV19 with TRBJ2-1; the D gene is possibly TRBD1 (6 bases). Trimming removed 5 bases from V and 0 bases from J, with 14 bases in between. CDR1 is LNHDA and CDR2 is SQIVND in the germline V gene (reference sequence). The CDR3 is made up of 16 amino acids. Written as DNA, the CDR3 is TGTGCCAGTAGTCCAACAGACAGGAGCTCCTACAATGAGCAGTTCTTC. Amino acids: CASSPTDRSSYNEQFF.